What follows are 9 T cell receptor beta chains derived from one specimen sequenced in a study of T cells in tuberculosis. Assay: immunoSEQ multiplex PCR; the TCRdb copy retains only in-frame clones and omits some. The sample has about 30,000 clones, around 93% seen once. Sample time point: new active TB diagnosis, blood taken before or within 7 days of starting treatment. The sample was PBMCs, taken at tuberculosis diagnosis. The receptor source for this set is an adult with tuberculosis.

This chain uses TRBV4-1 with TRBJ1-5, with no clear D. V gave up 0 bases and J gave up 3 bases, with 12 bases separating them. Germline V lookup: CDR1 MGHRA, CDR2 YSYEKL. The CDR3 consists of 16 residues. CDR3 protein: CASSQDAGGNNQPQHF. The CDR3 nucleotides are TGCGCCAGCAGCCAAGACGCGGGAGGCAACAATCAGCCCCAGCATTTT.

The V gene is TRBV30, the J gene TRBJ1-1, with D possibly matching TRBD1 (5 bases). There are 13 residues in the CDR3. Germline CDR1 reads GTSNPN; CDR2 reads SVGIG (reference sequence). V was shortened by 8 bases and J by 1 base, with 14 bases between the two germline ends. The CDR3 spells CALVGGRNTEAFF. In DNA, the CDR3 is TGTGCCCTAGTGGGGGGGAGGAACACTGAAGCTTTCTTT.

The chain carries TRBV5-1 and TRBJ2-2; perhaps TRBD2 as D (6 bases). Trimming shortened V by 2 bases and J by 1 base, and 9 bases separated the two germline ends. The CDR3 has 15 residues. Germline V gene lookup returns CDR1 SGHRS and CDR2 YFSETQ. CDR3 DNA: TGCGCCAGCAGCTTCCCGGAGGGGAACACCGGGGAGCTGTTTTTT. This encodes CASSFPEGNTGELFF.

This sequence joins TRBV9 and TRBJ1-2, with TRBD1 matching 9 bases. Germline CDR1 SGDLS, CDR2 YYNGEE. J lost 4 bases, V lost 0 bases, and 4 bases had no gene match. The CDR3 is 15 amino acids. The CDR3 nucleotides are TGTGCCAGCAGCGTAGAGGGACAGGGCCCCTATGGCTACACCTTC. Protein product: CASSVEGQGPYGYTF.

The chain joins TRBV6-1 to TRBJ1-1, with D uncertain. The V end lost 1 base, the J end lost 3 bases, and 12 bases lay between the germline ends. This CDR3 comprises 15 residues. Germline assignment: CDR1 MNHNS and CDR2 SASEGT. The CDR3 sequence: CASSEVIYPYTEAFF. CDR3 DNA: TGTGCCAGCAGTGAAGTGATCTATCCTTACACTGAAGCTTTCTTT.

This rearrangement joins TRBV30 to TRBJ1-5, with D perhaps TRBD1 (6 bases). Trimming shortened V by 3 bases and J by 8 bases, and 17 bases separated the two germline ends. From germline, CDR1 is GTSNPN and CDR2 SVGIG (reference sequence). The CDR3 is 14 amino acids. The CDR3 loop reads CAWSGAGVNEPQHF. CDR3 coding DNA: TGTGCCTGGAGCGGGGCAGGGGTCAACGAGCCCCAGCATTTT. The entire variable domain, with the rest obtained from reference TRBV30 and TRBJ1-5, is as follows: SQTIHQWPATLVQPVGSPLSLECTVEGTSNPNLYWYRQAAGRGLQLLFYSVGIGQISSEVPQNLSASRPQDRQFILSSKKLLLSDSGFYLCAWSGAGVNEPQHFGDGTRLSIL.

This chain uses TRBV28 with TRBJ1-2; unclear D gene. V gave up 3 bases and J gave up 0 bases, with 8 bases separating them. Germline CDR1 reads MDHEN; CDR2 reads SYDVKM. The CDR3 is made up of 14 amino acids. CDR3 in DNA: TGTGCCAGCAGTTTTGGGCAAGCTAACTATGGCTACACCTTC. Its translation is CASSFGQANYGYTF.

This clone was found once. This chain connects TRBV6-5 to TRBJ2-7, with TRBD1 matching 9 bases. Germline V gene lookup returns CDR1 MNHEY and CDR2 SVGAGI. This CDR3 is built from 14 residues. Trimming cost V 3 bases and J 2 bases; bases outside gene matches: 2. DNA of the CDR3: TGTGCCAGCAGTTATCGGGACAGGGCCTACGAGCAGTACTTC. It codes for CASSYRDRAYEQYF.

V is TRBV6-4 and J is TRBJ2-1; 8 bases are shared with TRBD1. V dropped 8 bases and J dropped 6; count of bases not matched to a gene: 9. This CDR3 comprises 14 residues. Germline V CDR1 and CDR2: MRHNA, SNTAGT. This chain's CDR3 is CASAEGTGANEQFF. The CDR3 coding sequence is TGTGCCAGCGCGGAGGGGACAGGAGCCAATGAGCAGTTCTTC.